These 23 T cell receptor beta chains were all obtained from the same sample, sequenced in a study of T cell changes during pregnancy in multiple sclerosis. Some clones are missing from TCRdb's copy, which holds only in-frame ones; the method was immunoSEQ multiplex PCR. Altogether roughly 52,000 clones are present, 85% to 95% being singletons, with the ten largest covering roughly 5%. Material: CD8+ T cells from peripheral blood mononuclear cells, obtained before pregnancy. These receptors were collected from a female donor with multiple sclerosis, enrolled in a pregnancy study.

The chain uses TRBV30 and TRBJ2-3; tentatively, D is TRBD2 (6 bases). The V gene's germline CDR1 is GTSNPN and CDR2 SVGIG (reference sequence). V was trimmed by 2 bases and J by 1 base, leaving 13 bases between them. The CDR3 loop spans 15 amino acids. DNA of the CDR3: TGTGCCTGGAGTCTCTTGAAGCGGGGCACAGATACGCAGTATTTT. Translated: CAWSLLKRGTDTQYF.

This sequence joins TRBV12-5 and TRBJ2-7, with D perhaps TRBD1 (6 bases). Germline assignment: CDR1 LGHNT and CDR2 FRNRAP. Trimming left V 9 bases short and J 3 bases short, with 18 bases between. This CDR3 region has 14 residues. This CDR3 reads CASRFPDRSYEQYF. The DNA for the CDR3 is TGTGCTAGCAGATTCCCAGACAGGAGCTACGAGCAGTACTTC.

The chain is built from TRBV6-4 and TRBJ2-1; 10 bases align to TRBD2. Germline V gene sequence: CDR1 MRHNA, CDR2 SNTAGT. Trimming at V came to 7 bases and at J to 6 bases, leaving 6 bases not matched to a gene. The CDR3 is 14 amino acids. CDR3 protein: CASKSGRAGNEQFF. The CDR3 DNA reads TGTGCCAGCAAGAGCGGGAGGGCCGGCAATGAGCAGTTCTTC.

The chain joins TRBV6-5 to TRBJ2-5; TRBD2 agrees at 8 bases. V shed 6 bases, J shed 5 bases, and the junction held 11 bases outside the gene matches. CDR3 size: 15 residues. Germline V gene lookup returns CDR1 MNHEY and CDR2 SVGAGI. CDR3 DNA sequence: TGTGCCAGCAGCCACTCGGCGGGGGGCCTGGAGACCCAGTACTTC. Translating it yields CASSHSAGGLETQYF.

The chain recombines TRBV7-2 with TRBJ2-7, with 8 bases fitting TRBD1. The CDR3 sequence is 14 residues long. Germline lookup yields CDR1 SGHTA and CDR2 FQGNSA. Trimming cost V 4 bases and J 2 bases; bases outside gene matches: 4. The CDR3 nucleotides are TGTGCCAGCAGCTCCAGGGGGCCCCCCTACGAGCAGTACTTC. It codes for CASSSRGPPYEQYF.

This sequence joins TRBV5-1 and TRBJ2-3; D might be TRBD2 (6 bases). Germline CDR1 SGHRS, CDR2 YFSETQ. The V and J ends lost 0 bases and 2 bases respectively, with 10 bases between them. CDR3 length: 15 residues. CDR3 nucleotides: TGCGCCAGCAGCTTGGGGAGGGCCACCACAGATACGCAGTATTTT. Protein product: CASSLGRATTDTQYF.

The rearrangement joins TRBV10-3 to TRBJ1-1, with 7 positions matching TRBD1. The CDR3 spans 16 residues. Germline V gene data show CDR1 as ENHRY and CDR2 as SYGVKD. V lost 3 bases, J lost 0 bases, and 7 bases stayed unmatched. The CDR3 loop is CAISERMDRMNTEAFF. Written as DNA, the CDR3 is TGTGCCATCAGTGAAAGAATGGACAGGATGAACACTGAAGCTTTCTTT.

The gene calls are TRBV13 and TRBJ1-1; D ambiguous. Between the trimmed V and J ends, which lost 5 bases and 6 bases, there was a span of 16 bases. Germline V gene lookup returns CDR1 PRHDT and CDR2 FYEKMQ (reference sequence). CDR3 length equals 14 residues. CDR3 in amino acids: CASSLAGWGAEAFF. The CDR3, as DNA: TGTGCCAGCAGCCTCGCCGGTTGGGGAGCTGAAGCTTTCTTT.

In DNA form, the CDR3 reads TGTGCCAGTAGCCCTTCGGGGGGGAGCTCCTACAATGAGCAGTTCTTC. Protein: CASSPSGGSSYNEQFF. The chain recombines TRBV19 with TRBJ2-1, with 8 bases matching TRBD2. V lost 6 bases, J lost 0 bases, and 7 bases stayed unmatched. Germline CDR1 is LNHDA and CDR2 is SQIVND (reference sequence). The CDR3 covers 16 residues.

The genes are TRBV5-1 and TRBJ1-3; perhaps TRBD1 as D (5 bases). Deletions cut 4 bases from V and 8 bases from J, with 16 bases between. There are 14 residues in the CDR3. Germline V gives CDR1 SGHRS, CDR2 YFSETQ. The CDR3 DNA reads TGCGCCAGCAGCCCGTGGGGGGGTAGCGACACCATATATTTT. This translates into CASSPWGGSDTIYF.

The table lists this clone with a count of one. V usage is TRBV19 and J usage is TRBJ2-5; 14 nucleotides agree with TRBD2. The CDR3 runs 15 residues. Germline V gene sequence: CDR1 LNHDA, CDR2 SQIVND (reference sequence). V was pared by 6 bases and J by 3 bases, with 3 bases of the junction left unmatched. In nucleotides, the CDR3 is TGTGCCAGTAGGGGACTAGCGGGAGTGGAAGAGACCCAGTACTTC. Its translation is CASRGLAGVEETQYF.

The chain uses TRBV25-1 and TRBJ1-5; possible D gene TRBD1, 5 bases. Germline-derived CDR1 and CDR2 are MGHDK and SYGVNS. The CDR3 is 13 amino acids. The ends were cut back, 1 base at V and 6 bases at J, with 7 bases in the middle. The DNA of the CDR3 is TGTGCCAGCAGTGAATCAGGGTCTCAGCCCCAGCATTTT. Its translation: CASSESGSQPQHF.

V and J are TRBV9 and TRBJ2-1, with unresolved D. Deletions cut 4 bases from V and 8 bases from J, with 7 bases between. Germline CDR1 reads SGDLS; CDR2 reads YYNGEE. The CDR3 totals 11 residues. CDR3 bases: TGTGCCAGCAGCTCCCCCGATGAGCAGTTCTTC. Translating it yields CASSSPDEQFF. The full variable domain, completed using reference TRBV9 and TRBJ2-1, is DSGVTQTPKHLITATGQRVTLRCSPRSGDLSVYWYQQSLDQGLQFLIQYYNGEERAKGNILERFSAQQFPDLHSELNLSSLELGDSALYFCASSSPDEQFFGPGTRLTVL.

The V gene is TRBV10-1, the J gene TRBJ1-2; D call uncertain. Germline CDR1 is WNHNN and CDR2 is SYGVQD (reference sequence). Trimming took off 5 bases at V and 6 bases at J, with 7 bases between the two ends. The CDR3 contains 11 residues. Here the CDR3 DNA reads TGCGCCAGCAGTATCTTTAATGGCTACACCTTC. It yields the protein CASSIFNGYTF.

This sequence joins TRBV6-6 and TRBJ2-1, with 8 bases aligning to TRBD2. J lost 7 bases, V lost 7 bases, and 12 bases had no gene match. The germline V gene has CDR1 MNHNY and CDR2 SVGAGI (reference sequence). The CDR3 spans 15 residues. The CDR3 region has the DNA TGTGCCAGCAACCCGGGGAGCGGGAGCCGTAATGAGCAGTTCTTC. Encoded protein: CASNPGSGSRNEQFF.

J is TRBJ1-1 and V is TRBV28; the D gene is possibly TRBD1 (6 bases). CDR1 is MDHEN, CDR2 SYDVKM, per germline. With 7 bases removed from V and 0 bases from J, the gap between germline ends came to 15 bases. The CDR3 covers 15 residues. The CDR3 nucleotides are TGTGCCAGCAATACTCCGGGACACTTGAACACTGAAGCTTTCTTT. This encodes CASNTPGHLNTEAFF.

The chain carries TRBV5-1 and TRBJ2-2; 8 bases agree with TRBD1. The CDR3 sequence is 15 residues long. CDR1 and CDR2 (germline): SGHRS, YFSETQ. V dropped 6 bases and J dropped 5; count of bases not matched to a gene: 9. The chain's CDR3 is CASTRRTGWTGELFF. CDR3 sequence (DNA): TGCGCCAGCACCCGACGGACAGGGTGGACCGGGGAGCTGTTTTTT.

The V call is TRBV6-5, the J call TRBJ2-3; weak D call: TRBD2 (6 bases). Per the germline V gene, CDR1 is MNHEY and CDR2 is SVGAGI. CDR3 length equals 14 residues. With 1 base removed from V and 4 bases from J, the gap between germline ends came to 9 bases. CDR3 nucleotide sequence: TGTGCCAGCAGTTACTTGCAGCGGGCAGATACGCAGTATTTT. Translating it yields CASSYLQRADTQYF.

The chain couples TRBV19 to TRBJ1-1; 8 nucleotides match TRBD1. Germline CDR1 reads LNHDA; CDR2 reads SQIVND (reference sequence). The J segment lost 8 bases and the V segment lost 4 bases, leaving 9 bases of the junction unmatched. This CDR3 has 14 residues. CDR3 loop: CASSTLRGQGEAFF. The DNA for the CDR3 is TGTGCCAGTAGTACACTCCGAGGACAGGGCGAAGCTTTCTTT.

The chain employs TRBV7-2 and TRBJ1-1; D perhaps matches TRBD1 (5 bases). Germline values: CDR1 SGHTA, CDR2 FQGNSA. V lost 1 base, J lost 5 bases, and 11 bases lay in between. The CDR3 runs to 14 residues. The chain's CDR3 is CASSLDMGGTEAFF. In nucleotides, the CDR3 is TGTGCCAGCAGCTTAGATATGGGGGGAACTGAAGCTTTCTTT. Supplemented by reference TRBV7-2 and TRBJ1-1, the full variable domain reads GAGVSQSPSNKVTEKGKDVELRCDPISGHTALYWYRQSLGQGLEFLIYFQGNSAPDKSGLPSDRFSAERTGGSVSTLTIQRTQQEDSAVYLCASSLDMGGTEAFFGQGTRLTVV.

V and J are TRBV7-9 and TRBJ2-1, with D perhaps matching TRBD2 (5 bases). Trimming cost V 9 bases and J 0 bases, with 12 bases left between them. The CDR3 extends over 14 amino acids. The germline CDR1 and CDR2 sequences are SEHNR and FQNEAQ (reference sequence). CDR3 residues: CASGSGSSYNEQFF. In DNA, the CDR3 is TGTGCCAGTGGAAGCGGCTCCTCCTACAATGAGCAGTTCTTC.

CDR3 residues: CASSITSGSFNEQFF. Here the CDR3 DNA reads TGTGCCAGTAGTATAACGAGCGGGAGTTTTAATGAGCAGTTCTTC. This chain joins TRBV19 and TRBJ2-1; TRBD2 aligns across 8 bases. The CDR3 loop spans 15 amino acids. CDR1 and CDR2 (germline): LNHDA, SQIVND (reference sequence). J gave up 7 bases and V 2 bases, and 7 bases lay outside the gene matches.

V gene TRBV28 combines with J gene TRBJ1-5; TRBD1 is a possible D gene (5 bases). CDR1 is MDHEN and CDR2 is SYDVKM in the germline V gene. V lost 8 bases and J lost 5, with 22 bases in between. CDR3 length equals 16 residues. This CDR3 reads CASGSEGTLFDQPQHF. The CDR3 DNA reads TGTGCCAGCGGTTCGGAGGGGACCCTTTTTGATCAGCCCCAGCATTTT.